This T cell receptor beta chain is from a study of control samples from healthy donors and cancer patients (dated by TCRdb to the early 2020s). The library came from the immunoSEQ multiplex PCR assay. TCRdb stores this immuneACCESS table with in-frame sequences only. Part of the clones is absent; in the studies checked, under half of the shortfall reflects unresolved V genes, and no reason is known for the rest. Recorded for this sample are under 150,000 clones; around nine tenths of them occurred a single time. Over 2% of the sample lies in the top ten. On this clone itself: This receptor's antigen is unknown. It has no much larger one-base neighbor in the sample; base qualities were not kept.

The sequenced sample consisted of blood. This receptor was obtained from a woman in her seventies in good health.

The base sequence is TGTGCCAGCAGCCATTTTCCCGGGGCGGCTAATGAAAAACTGTTTTTT. It translates to CASSHFPGAANEKLFF. The rearranged chain carries TRBV7-2 and TRBJ1-4, with TRBD1 perhaps the D gene, on 5 matching bases. V is reduced by 5 bases and J by 3 bases, leaving a spacing of 16 bases between them. Its CDR3 holds 16 amino acids, cysteine through phenylalanine. Only CDR3 DNA is held: 48 bases, read in frame from base 1. CDR1 is given as SGHTA and CDR2 as FQGNSA, both from the germline V gene.